This paragraph reports one T cell receptor (beta chain). The antigen remains unidentified. This sample is drawn from a study of OX40 agonist ivuxolimab in advanced cancers. Baseline, cycle 4 day 1, and cycle 7 day 1 were the blood sampling points. Data came from immunoSEQ multiplex PCR; TCRdb stores just in-frame clones and leaves some out. The sample lists just over 45,000 clones; 85% to 95% were seen once. Germline CDR1 LNHDA, CDR2 SQIVND (reference sequence). The CDR3 is 12 amino acids. The ends were cut back, 10 bases at V and 3 bases at J, with 13 bases in the middle. Study results and caveats: Clonal expansion by week 6 occurred in CD4+ and CD8+ blood T cells (at 0.1 to 3.0 mg/kg).

The genes are TRBV19 and TRBJ2-7, with a tentative D call TRBD2 (5 bases). The sequences come from CD4+ or CD8+ T cells sorted from blood, collected in a trial of the OX40 agonist ivuxolimab. The origin of this receptor is an adult with an advanced solid tumor such as melanoma, head and neck, liver or kidney cancer. CDR3 in DNA: TGTGCCACCTCCGCCCGGGGCTACGAGCAGTACTTC. This codes for CATSARGYEQYF.